This T cell receptor (beta chain) was sequenced during a study of T cell changes during pregnancy in multiple sclerosis. CDR3 length: 18 amino acids. Germline V CDR1 and CDR2: MGHRA, YSYEKL. V lost 0 bases and J lost 2, with 18 bases in between. Only in-frame clones appear in the TCRdb table, and some are missing; sequencing was by immunoSEQ multiplex PCR. The sample holds just under 95,000 clones, around 94% seen once. The sequence derives from a female donor with multiple sclerosis, enrolled in a pregnancy study. The sample consisted of peripheral blood, taken in the first trimester of pregnancy. This rearrangement joins TRBV4-1 to TRBJ2-3, with D possibly TRBD1 on 7 matching bases. CDR3 sequence: CASSQDQEGAGYTDTQYF. CDR3 nucleotides: TGCGCCAGCAGCCAAGATCAGGAGGGGGCGGGTTACACAGATACGCAGTATTTT.